The T cell receptor (beta chain) described here comes from a study of cytomegalovirus exposure and HLA in healthy donors (dated by TCRdb to about 2017). About the full investigation: An earlier analysis of 587 of the donors reported 250 to 350 Gb of sequence data and around 120 million unique TCR beta sequences obtained from 180 million or so T cells. All discovery cohort repertoires had been generated using a single sequencing platform. Of the 300 to 500 genotyped donors, more than 75% were placed in the genetic ancestry cluster associated with self-reported Caucasian donors. Typing coverage differed by locus: A, B, C, DRB1 and DQB1 were typed in roughly 620-630 donors, DQA1 in 500 to 550, DPA1 in 600 to 610, and DPB1 in 400 to 490. To predict cytomegalovirus infection status, the study combined high-throughput TCR immunosequencing, statistical association of individual TCRs with disease status, and machine learning. HLA typing covered class I and class II loci at four-digit resolution. Rather than drawing on any new phenotypic data, the later analysis identified candidate immune exposures from TCR beta sequences and the way those sequences occurred across donors. Along with the approximately 650-subject first cohort, a separate validation cohort of 120 different subjects was used. Four to six DR-DQ haplotypes were handled as single units for association and clustering because linkage in the cohort was strong. The study profiled the T cell repertoires of fewer than 850 subjects by immunosequencing and related them to cytomegalovirus serostatus. In a later analysis, previously published TCR beta repertoires from hundreds of donors were re-analyzed and high-resolution HLA genotyping was added so that TCR occurrence patterns could be studied. Donor age, sex, ethnicity and CMV serostatus were compiled together with the repertoire data. An earlier analysis of some 600 of the donors applied high-throughput TCR beta sequencing to assess whether each TCR beta V gene segment acted as functional or pseudogenic. In a later genetic analysis, genome-wide SNP genotypes for 398 of the 666 donors were used, and that subset was treated as a discovery cohort. Across 398 genotyped donors of the cohort, an average of roughly 200,000 unique TCR beta nucleotide sequences per donor were sequenced, and around 20% of those sequences were non-productive. The study was designed to test whether signatures of past pathogen exposure could be identified by cataloging public T cell receptors. An early release that covered some 640 HLA-typed donors contained around 300 gigabases of sequencing data and about 93 million unique TCR sequences. Overall study outcomes, separate from this receptor: A later analysis reported that several top co-occurrence clusters appeared linked to parvovirus B19, influenza, CMV and Epstein-Barr virus. Across donors, most TCR sequences were observed very rarely, whereas some public TCRs were present in many individuals. The study gave a list of 150 to 200 TCR beta chains associated with cytomegalovirus. In a later analysis, HLA-associated TCR beta chains showed more clonal expansion and lower generation probabilities than non-associated chains that were equally common. Some IMGT-functional V segments, including TRBV6-2 and TRBV6-3, could not be told apart with the 87-base-pair reads, so those segments were excluded. In this cohort, only TCR beta chains were sequenced, and detectable features were limited by the absence of alpha or paired-chain data. Assigning TCR associations to individual alleles was difficult when HLA alleles, especially DR and DQ, strongly co-occurred. A further reported finding was that TCR beta sequences accurately predicted the HLA-A and HLA-B alleles for most subjects in the first cohort. The sequencing pipeline was judged likely to have produced a cluster of highly shared sequence variants as a technical artifact. The presence/absence analyses assumed that sequencing depth was roughly uniform across donors, and that assumption may not be true. In a later genetic analysis, a missense DCLRE1C variant was associated with V-gene and J-gene trimming of TCR beta chains, and the association was replicated in an independent cohort. In a later analysis, TCR association rates were found to vary across HLA loci, with the most associated TCRs seen for DRB1 alleles and the fewest for HLA-C alleles. In an earlier analysis of around 600 of the donors, most TCR beta V segments appeared in productive rearrangements about 87% or about 30% of the time, broadly matching IMGT annotations. Immune exposure information for the cohort was limited to CMV serostatus. In a later analysis, most CMV-associated TCR beta chains were found to appear HLA-restricted, with HLA associations seemingly driven largely by CMV exposure. In a later genetic analysis, fewer N-insertions in productive TCRs were reported among donors in an Asian-associated ancestry cluster than the 666-donor mean. Correlated functional status among segregating V segments might reflect linkage disequilibrium, but an unknown experimental factor could not be ruled out. HLA typing was unavailable for some donors at each locus, so association tests used only the typed subset. Three of the identified cytomegalovirus-associated TCR beta chains were confirmed in vitro to be specific for cytomegalovirus antigens. Because counts were too low, 15 or so rarely observed V segments, including chromosome 9 orphons, were excluded from the earlier analysis of several hundred of the donors. In a later analysis, around 17,000 TCR beta sequences were associated with specific HLA alleles at a false discovery rate of 0.05. The classifier was reported to diagnose cytomegalovirus status with high specificity and sensitivity in both the original and validation cohorts. The authors suggested that the approach could potentially be extended to other disease states and immunological phenotypes.

The junction shows trimming of 2 bases on V and 5 bases on J, plus 10 bases between the germline ends. Reading the germline V gene (reference sequence) gives CDR1 SSHAT and CDR2 FNYEAQ. Its CDR3 holds 13 amino acids, cysteine through phenylalanine. The only DNA kept is the CDR3, 39 bases in frame from the first base. On this clone: It lacks a known antigen.

The library was generated by the immunoSEQ multiplex PCR assay. For the multiplex PCR, a mixture combining 60 forward primers for TCR Vbeta segments and 13 reverse primers for TCR Jbeta segments was used. The CDR3 region of rearranged TCR beta genes was amplified from genomic DNA by a multiplex PCR assay. On the Illumina HiSeq System, the amplified TCR beta libraries were sequenced as 87-base-pair reads. The paper's data handling went like this. A later analysis counted tens of millions of unique TCR beta chains across the 700 or so repertoires, and some 11 million of these chains were shared by at least two donors. A nearest-neighbor algorithm error-corrected the raw reads and collapsed the reads into unique sequences, merging closely related sequences to remove PCR and sequencing errors. CDR3 sequences were aligned to IMGT reference sequences to assign V, D and J gene segments. For a sequence to be retained, a match of at least six nucleotides was required to both a V gene segment and a J gene segment. A rearrangement counted as productive if the CDR3 had no stop codons and remained in frame with V and J, and every other rearrangement counted as non-productive. Following IMGT convention, CDR3 was defined as the stretch from the second conserved V-encoded cysteine to the conserved J-encoded phenylalanine. Sequences without an unambiguous match to a single V gene segment were excluded from the earlier analysis of 500 to 700 of the donors. An earlier analysis of several hundred of the donors called V segments functional above 56.7% productive rearrangements and segregating when the between-donor standard deviation exceeded 5%. To diagnose cytomegalovirus status from the catalog of TCR beta chain sequences, a statistical classification framework was built. In a later analysis, V and J genes were assigned by comparing TCR nucleotide sequences against IMGT/GENE-DB human TR gene sequences. In a later analysis, CDR3 sequences and most-parsimonious VDJ recombination scenarios were assigned using the TCRdist pipeline. In a later analysis, each TCR beta chain was defined by its CDR3 amino acid sequence together with its V-gene family, and reads without a unique V-gene family were excluded. As a way to deal with suspected cross-contamination and a sequencing artifact, a later analysis dropped over 550 nucleotide sequences that were highly shared and had low generation probability. In a later analysis, a clonal expansion index was calculated for each public chain from normalized within-repertoire ranks of inferred template counts. In a later analysis, generation probabilities were computed using a VDJ recombination model fitted to out-of-frame rearrangements, and the results were checked against IGoR. In a later analysis, TCR-TCR, TCR-HLA and TCR-CMV co-occurrence was scored with hypergeometric tests, and a repertoire-size bias correction was applied to TCR pairs. To estimate false discovery rates, a later analysis permuted the HLA or CMV assignments 20 times. In a later analysis, co-occurring TCRs were grouped with DBSCAN, and TCRdist sequence similarity was added when clustering was performed within HLA-allele-positive subsets. Repertoires with fewer than 30,000 or more than 120,000 public chains, plus five repertoires with anomalous nucleotide sharing, were excluded from co-occurrence clustering. The table was pulled from immuneACCESS by TCRdb, which kept in-frame rearrangements only. Such tables lose some clones; where checked, under half of the loss comes from unresolved V genes, and the rest has no known cause. For V, J and clone size, that table is used; D and trimming come from the DNA. The sample table holds fewer than 200,000 clones. Approximately 6.5% of the sample goes to the ten largest clones.

The cohort was made up of roughly 670 healthy bone marrow donors. At the time of sampling, every cohort member was nominally healthy, though immune exposures that went unrecorded were likely present. The donor was CMV seronegative and was included in the group of over 300 seronegative cohort members. Each donor provided a peripheral blood sample, and peripheral blood mononuclear cells were used for TCR beta sequencing. Genomic DNA was extracted from the blood cell samples with the Qiagen DNeasy Blood Extraction Kit. The clonotype comes from a man younger than 40 in good health and CMV-seronegative. Sequencing used PBMCs. The sequence is built from TRBV7-7 and TRBJ2-7; possibly the D gene is TRBD2, per 5 matching bases. The DNA is TGTGCCAGCAGCTTAAACTACGGGGACGAGCAGTACTTC. It codes for CASSLNYGDEQYF.